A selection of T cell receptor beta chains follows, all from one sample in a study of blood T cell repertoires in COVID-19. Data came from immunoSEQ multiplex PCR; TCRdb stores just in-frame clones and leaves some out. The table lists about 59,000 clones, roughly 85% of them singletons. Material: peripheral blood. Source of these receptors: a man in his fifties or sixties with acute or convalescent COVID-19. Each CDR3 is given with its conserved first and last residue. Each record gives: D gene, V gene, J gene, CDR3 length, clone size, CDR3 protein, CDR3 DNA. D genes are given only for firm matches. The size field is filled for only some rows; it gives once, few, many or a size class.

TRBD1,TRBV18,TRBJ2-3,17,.,CASSPGLGQGSTDTQYF,TGTGCCAGCTCACCAGGACTAGGACAGGGGAGCACAGATACGCAGTATTTT
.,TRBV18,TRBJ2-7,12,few,CASSPQGGEQYF,TGTGCCAGCTCACCACAGGGAGGCGAGCAGTACTTC
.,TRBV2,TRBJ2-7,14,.,CASSEQGGNYEQYF,TGTGCCAGCAGTGAACAGGGGGGAAACTACGAGCAGTACTTC
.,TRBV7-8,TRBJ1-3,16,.,CASSLARVFSGNTIYF,TGTGCCAGCAGCTTAGCCCGGGTCTTCTCTGGAAACACCATATATTTT
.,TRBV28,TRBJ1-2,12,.,CASSPRLYGYTF,TGTGCCAGCAGTCCCCGTTTGTATGGCTACACCTTC
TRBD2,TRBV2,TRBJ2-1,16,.,CASSALPGTSGYEQFF,TGTGCCAGCAGTGCCCTTCCCGGGACTAGCGGGTATGAGCAGTTCTTC
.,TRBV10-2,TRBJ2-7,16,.,CASSDVVFSRSYEQYF,TGCGCCAGCAGTGATGTAGTTTTTTCGCGGAGCTACGAGCAGTACTTC
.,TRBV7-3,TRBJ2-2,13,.,CASSRTAGGELFF,TGTGCCAGCAGCCGGACTGCTGGCGGGGAGCTGTTTTTT
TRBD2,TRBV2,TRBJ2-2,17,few,CASSRLAGGHGTGELFF,TGTGCCAGCAGTAGACTAGCGGGAGGGCACGGAACCGGGGAGCTGTTTTTT
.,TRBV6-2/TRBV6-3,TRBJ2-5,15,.,CASSYLRGGKETQYF,TGTGCCAGCAGTTACTTGAGGGGAGGCAAAGAGACCCAGTACTTC
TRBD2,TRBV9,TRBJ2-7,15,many,CASSVASGRSYEQYF,TGTGCCAGCAGCGTAGCTAGCGGGAGGAGCTACGAGCAGTACTTC
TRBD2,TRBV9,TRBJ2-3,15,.,CASSPGLADTDTQYF,TGTGCCAGCAGCCCGGGACTAGCGGACACAGATACGCAGTATTTT
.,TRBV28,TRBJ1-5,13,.,CASSSYSNQPQHF,TGTGCCAGCAGTTCCTACAGCAATCAGCCCCAGCATTTT
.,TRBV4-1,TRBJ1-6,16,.,CASSQDSSQRNSPLHF,TGCGCCAGCAGCCAAGATAGTAGCCAGCGTAATTCACCCCTCCACTTT
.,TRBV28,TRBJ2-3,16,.,CASSLWLGGGKDTQYF,TGTGCCAGCAGTTTATGGCTAGGCGGAGGGAAAGATACGCAGTATTTT
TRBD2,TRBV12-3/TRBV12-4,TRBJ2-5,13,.,CASSLGTTETQYF,TGTGCCAGCAGTTTGGGGACTACAGAGACCCAGTACTTC
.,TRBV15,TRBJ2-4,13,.,CATSSPGLNIQYF,TGTGCCACCAGCAGCCCGGGTCTAAACATTCAGTACTTC
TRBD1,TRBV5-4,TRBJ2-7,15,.,CASSSGQGFSYEQYF,TGTGCCAGCAGCTCCGGACAGGGATTCTCCTACGAGCAGTACTTC
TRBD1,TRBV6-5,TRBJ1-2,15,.,CASSSSGGANYGYTF,TGTGCCAGCAGCTCGTCAGGGGGTGCTAACTATGGCTACACCTTC
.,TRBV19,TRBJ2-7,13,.,CASIGGVSYEQYF,TGTGCCAGTATCGGCGGGGTCTCCTACGAGCAGTACTTC
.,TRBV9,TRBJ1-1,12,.,CASGRGNTEAFF,TGTGCCAGCGGGCGGGGCAACACTGAAGCTTTCTTT
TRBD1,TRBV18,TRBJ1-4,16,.,CASSPPGAGGNEKLFF,TGTGCCAGCTCACCACCGGGGGCAGGGGGAAATGAAAAACTGTTTTTT
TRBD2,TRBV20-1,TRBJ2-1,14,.,CSASSGRPGSEQFF,TGCAGTGCTAGTAGCGGGAGGCCTGGGTCCGAGCAGTTCTTC
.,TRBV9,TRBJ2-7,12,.,CASLDSRYEQYF,TGTGCCAGCCTAGACTCCCGCTACGAGCAGTACTTC
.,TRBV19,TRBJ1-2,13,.,CASSPTGLYGYTF,TGTGCCAGTAGTCCAACGGGACTTTATGGCTACACCTTC
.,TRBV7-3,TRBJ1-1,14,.,CASSPGHSNTEAFF,TGTGCCAGCAGCCCGGGACATTCGAACACTGAAGCTTTCTTT
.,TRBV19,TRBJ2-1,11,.,CASGLWNEQFF,TGTGCCTCGGGACTGTGGAATGAGCAGTTCTTC
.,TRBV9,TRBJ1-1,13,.,CASSRRQYTEAFF,TGTGCCAGCAGCCGACGACAGTACACTGAAGCTTTCTTT
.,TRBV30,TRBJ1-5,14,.,CAWSRGNGNQPQHF,TGTGCCTGGAGTCGGGGTAATGGCAATCAGCCCCAGCATTTT
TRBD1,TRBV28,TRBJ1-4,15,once,CASSLQGALNEKLFF,TGTGCCAGCAGTTTACAGGGGGCCCTCAATGAAAAACTGTTTTTT
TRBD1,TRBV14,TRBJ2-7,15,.,CASSHVYRGSYEQYF,TGTGCCAGCAGCCATGTCTACAGGGGCTCCTACGAGCAGTACTTC
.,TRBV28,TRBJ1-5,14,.,CASSFLRVGQPQHF,TGTGCCAGCAGTTTTCTCAGGGTTGGTCAGCCCCAGCATTTT
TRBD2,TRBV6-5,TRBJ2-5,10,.,CATGGETQYF,TGTGCCACGGGGGGGGAGACCCAGTACTTC
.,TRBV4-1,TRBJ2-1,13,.,CASSLSPSNEQFF,TGCGCCAGCAGCCTATCCCCTAGCAATGAGCAGTTCTTC
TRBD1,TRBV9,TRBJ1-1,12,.,CASKGQGTEAFF,TGTGCCAGCAAGGGACAGGGGACTGAAGCTTTCTTT
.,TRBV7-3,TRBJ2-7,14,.,CASSLTGGQTEQYF,TGTGCCAGCAGCTTAACGGGTGGACAGACGGAGCAGTACTTC